Sequencing of this TCR beta chain was carried out in a study of naive and memory T cell subsets. An equimolar mix of two oligonucleotides served as the beta constant-region primer for TRBC1 and TRBC2. Four rounds of PCR amplified the ligated cDNA using nested alpha and beta constant-region primers plus SP2. From the UMI-ligation and nested PCR reads, TCRdb called clonotypes with MiXCR, one entry per CDR3 protein. The sample comprises 130,000 to 150,000 distinct CDR3 sequences, roughly 22% of which are singletons, and 0.11% rests with the top ten. Cells stained for CD3, CD4, CD8, CD45RA and CD27 were sorted into four subsets. Notes on this clonotype: The antigen is undetermined.

The V end was cut by 4 bases, the J end by 5 bases, with 17 bases between. This CDR3 region has 14 residues. Germline CDR1 SQVTM, CDR2 ANQGSEA. Study observations and caveats: Possibly reflecting memory cells re-expressing CD45RA, a few larger clonotypes occurred in naive repertoires, especially CD8.

The sequence was collected from a human donor in good health. Material for sequencing was naive CD4+ T cells from blood. The chain uses TRBV29-1 and TRBJ1-1; D may be TRBD1 (5 bases). The CDR3: CSVGPGGVWTEAFF. In DNA, the CDR3 is TGCAGCGTTGGCCCCGGGGGGGTGTGGACTGAAGCTTTCTTT.